This T cell receptor beta chain was found in a study of blood T cell repertoires in COVID-19. Overall study context: Acute and convalescent COVID-19 samples came from the United States, Italy and Spain.

Libraries were prepared by immunoSEQ multiplex PCR; TCRdb keeps only in-frame clonotypes and omits some of them. Of around 34,000 clones in the sample, more than 80% were seen once. V was shortened by 0 bases and J by 6 bases, with 16 bases between the two germline ends. The CDR3 contains 16 residues. Germline V gene lookup returns CDR1 SGHRS and CDR2 YFSETQ. Sequencing was carried out using peripheral blood. This receptor was obtained from a woman in her 70s with acute or convalescent COVID-19. The chain carries TRBV5-1 and TRBJ2-4, with a possible D match to TRBD2 (6 bases). The CDR3 coding sequence is TGCGCCAGCAGCTTGGTAGGAGGGATTGAGGGAAACATTCAGTACTTC. Protein sequence: CASSLVGGIEGNIQYF.